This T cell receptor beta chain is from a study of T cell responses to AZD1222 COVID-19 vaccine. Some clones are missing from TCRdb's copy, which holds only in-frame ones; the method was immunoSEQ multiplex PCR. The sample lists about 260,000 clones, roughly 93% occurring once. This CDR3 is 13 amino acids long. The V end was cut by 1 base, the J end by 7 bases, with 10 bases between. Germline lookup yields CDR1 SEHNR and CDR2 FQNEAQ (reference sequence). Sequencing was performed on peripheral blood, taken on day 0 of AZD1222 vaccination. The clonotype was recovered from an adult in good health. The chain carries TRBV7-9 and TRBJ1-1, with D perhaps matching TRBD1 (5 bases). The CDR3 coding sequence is TGTGCCAGCAGCTTAGGGATAGGGGTTGAAGCTTTCTTT. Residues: CASSLGIGVEAFF.